This T cell receptor beta chain was recovered during a study of beta chain features in type 1 diabetes. Study-wide background: There were some 100,000,000 sorted cells examined across all samples. Notes on the study in general: Naive, central memory and regulatory TCRB repertoires appeared more similar among patients than healthy donors. Moderately but significantly shorter TCRB CDR3s were found in Type 1 diabetes patients in all four CD4+ subsets. Since sequencing was performed on cDNA, cells with high TCR expression could be over-represented.

This clone was detected a few times. Its antigen is unknown. Every bit of the isolated RNA underwent reverse transcription, so sequencing read expressed TCRB transcripts. The repertoire was sequenced with immunoSEQ multiplex PCR; TCRdb's copy has only in-frame clones and lacks some. The profile shows some 360,000 clones, about 19% of them singletons. The sample taken for sequencing was naive CD4+ T cells from blood. The source of this sequence is a woman aged 18-29 years in good health.

The CDR3 here is CASSPWTSGTTGELFF. The CDR3, as DNA: TGTGCCAGCAGCCCCTGGACTAGCGGGACCACCGGGGAGCTGTTTTTT. The chain links TRBV7-9 to TRBJ2-2; 12 nucleotides align to TRBD2. After removal of 5 bases from V and 4 bases from J, the junction contained 5 bases not matched to a gene. From germline, CDR1 is SEHNR and CDR2 FQNEAQ (reference sequence). This CDR3 is 16 amino acids long.